This T cell receptor beta chain was retrieved from a study of shared T cell receptors in the human thymus. This clone was observed a single time. Per the germline V gene, CDR1 is SGHDT and CDR2 is YYEEEE. The CDR3 has 16 residues. Trimming cost V 7 bases and J 0 bases, with 16 bases left between them. Only in-frame clones appear in the TCRdb table, and some are missing; sequencing was by immunoSEQ multiplex PCR. The repertoire holds 500,000 to 850,000 clones, with 70% to 90% as singletons. The same specimen was also included in a second study, on human thymus T cells. That source adds: Donors were healthy Finnish infants having corrective surgery for congenital heart defects. Resections from corrective heart surgery supplied the thymus tissue.

The chain is built from TRBV5-6 and TRBJ2-2, with D perhaps matching TRBD2 (6 bases). Sequencing input: thymocytes. The receptor's source is a boy younger than two with a congenital heart defect. CDR3 DNA: TGTGCCAGCTACCCACGGCGGGATACGAACACCGGGGAGCTGTTTTTT. Protein: CASYPRRDTNTGELFF.